This entry lists 25 T cell receptor beta chains sequenced from one sample in a study of blood T cell repertoires in COVID-19. Data came from immunoSEQ multiplex PCR; TCRdb stores just in-frame clones and leaves some out. The sample has some 170,000 clones, around 76% seen once. Material for sequencing was peripheral blood. Every receptor here comes from a woman aged 50 to 60 with active or convalescent COVID-19.

The rearrangement joins TRBV18 to TRBJ2-1; D call uncertain. V was shortened by 3 bases and J by 7 bases, with 10 bases between the two germline ends. From germline, CDR1 is KGHSH and CDR2 LQKENI. The CDR3 contains 13 residues. CDR3: CASSPRLPNEQFF. In nucleotides, the CDR3 is TGTGCCAGCTCACCGAGACTCCCAAATGAGCAGTTCTTC.

The rearrangement uses TRBV28 and TRBJ2-3; no clear D gene. Trimming pared 8 bases from V and 2 bases from J, leaving 14 bases between. The CDR3 runs to 14 residues. The germline CDR1 and CDR2 sequences are MDHEN and SYDVKM. Here the CDR3 DNA reads TGTGCCAGCGCGTTCCGGGTAAACACAGATACGCAGTATTTT. This translates into CASAFRVNTDTQYF.

V gene TRBV3-1 (or the pseudogene TRBV3-2) combines with J gene TRBJ2-1; a weak D match, TRBD2 (7 bases). This CDR3 spans 19 amino acids. From germline, CDR1 is LGHDT and CDR2 YNNKEL (reference sequence). V gave up 5 bases and J gave up 0 bases, with 23 bases separating them. The CDR3 DNA follows: TGTGCCAGCAGCGGACTAGGGGGGGGTGGTGGGGGCTCCTACAATGAGCAGTTCTTC. Translating gives CASSGLGGGGGGSYNEQFF.

This rearrangement joins TRBV21-1 to TRBJ2-1; TRBD1 is taken as the D call from the table, unchecked against the DNA. TRBV21-1 is a pseudogene. This CDR3 has 15 amino acids. Written as DNA, the CDR3 is TGTGCCAGCAGCAAAGCTCGGGCAGGGCGAAATGAGCAGTTCTTC. Translated: CASSKARAGRNEQFF.

This clone occurred many times. This chain connects TRBV25-1 to TRBJ1-2, with TRBD1 matching 7 bases. Unmatched junction bases numbered 8, after V lost 4 bases and J lost 6 bases. The CDR3 length is 14 residues. CDR1 is MGHDK, CDR2 SYGVNS, per germline. The CDR3 DNA sequence: TGTGCCAGCAGTGGGTCGACAGGGAAAAATGGCTACACCTTC. It codes for CASSGSTGKNGYTF.

V and J are TRBV27 and TRBJ1-4; TRBD1 aligns across 9 bases. V trimming: 10 bases; J trimming: 8 bases; junction bases outside the gene matches: 5. Germline values: CDR1 MNHEY, CDR2 SMNVEV (reference sequence). The CDR3 covers 12 residues. In DNA form, the CDR3 reads TGTGCCACCGCCGGGACAGGGGAAAAACTGTTTTTT. It encodes CATAGTGEKLFF.

The V call is TRBV5-6, the J call TRBJ2-4; 12 bases line up with TRBD2. The ends lost 1 base at V and 6 bases at J; junction bases unmatched: 2. The CDR3 is 15 residues long. CDR1 and CDR2 (germline): SGHDT, YYEEEE. CDR3 sequence (DNA): TGTGCCAGCAGCTTGAAGACTAGCGGGGGAAACATTCAGTACTTC. This encodes CASSLKTSGGNIQYF.

This clone has just a few counts. The V call is TRBV10-3, the J call TRBJ1-2; 9 bases line up with TRBD1. V shed 2 bases and J 3 bases; nucleotides not matched to a gene: 7. The germline V gene encodes CDR1 ENHRY and CDR2 SYGVKD. The CDR3 length is 16 residues. Written as DNA, the CDR3 is TGTGCCATCAGTGAGGACGGGACAGGGTTTTACTATGGCTACACCTTC. It yields the protein CAISEDGTGFYYGYTF.

This chain links TRBV9 with TRBJ2-2; 8 bases map to TRBD2. The CDR3 runs 16 residues. Trimming removed 0 bases from V and 1 base from J; junction bases left unmatched: 2. Germline assignment: CDR1 SGDLS and CDR2 YYNGEE. The CDR3 region has the DNA TGTGCCAGCAGCGTAGCTCTAGCGGGGAACACCGGGGAGCTGTTTTTT. As protein: CASSVALAGNTGELFF.

The chain couples TRBV7-2 to TRBJ2-5; D not certain. Germline CDR1 and CDR2: SGHTA and FQGNSA. The CDR3 loop spans 16 amino acids. The V gene lost 5 bases and the J gene lost 1 base, with 17 bases spanning the gap. CDR3 protein: CASSPTGLIGQETQYF. The CDR3 nucleotides are TGTGCCAGCAGCCCGACGGGTCTAATTGGCCAAGAGACCCAGTACTTC.

This clone has a single count. CDR3 region: CASSPLMKQGGGYTF. CDR3 DNA sequence: TGTGCCAGCAGCCCCTTGATGAAACAGGGGGGGGGCTACACCTTC. V is TRBV7-2 and J is TRBJ1-2, with 8 bases lining up with TRBD1. The CDR3 sequence is 15 residues long. J lost 8 bases, V lost 5 bases, and 13 bases had no gene match. CDR1 is SGHTA, CDR2 FQGNSA, per germline.

The chain is built from TRBV30 and TRBJ2-1; the D gene is possibly TRBD2 (6 bases). This CDR3 has 15 amino acids. Germline CDR1 reads GTSNPN; CDR2 reads SVGIG (reference sequence). V dropped 0 bases and J dropped 0 bases, with 9 bases sitting between them. DNA for the CDR3: TGTGCCTGGAGTGTAGACGGGGGCTCCTACAATGAGCAGTTCTTC. Its translation is CAWSVDGGSYNEQFF.

This chain uses TRBV4-3 with TRBJ1-1; D might be TRBD1 (6 bases). CDR1 and CDR2 (germline): LGHNA, YSLEER. This CDR3 comprises 16 residues. V shed 1 base and J shed 1 base, with 13 bases lying between them. The CDR3 region has the DNA TGCGCCAGCAGCCAAGCGGTCCAGGGGTCGAACACTGAAGCTTTCTTT. Translating gives CASSQAVQGSNTEAFF.

The chain couples TRBV15 to TRBJ2-5, with D possibly TRBD1 on 6 matching bases. CDR1 is LNHNV, CDR2 YYDKDF, per germline (reference sequence). The V and J ends lost 1 base and 2 bases respectively, with 11 bases between them. The CDR3 consists of 15 residues. The CDR3 region has the DNA TGTGCCACCAGCAGAGGACAGGTCGGGCAAGAGACCCAGTACTTC. Amino acids: CATSRGQVGQETQYF. Looking up the rest from reference TRBV15 and TRBJ2-5 gives the full variable domain: DAMVIQNPRYQVTQFGKPVTLSCSQTLNHNVMYWYQQKSSQAPKLLFHYYDKDFNNEADTPDNFQSRRPNTSFCFLDIRSPGLGDTAMYLCATSRGQVGQETQYFGPGTRLLVL.

The genes are TRBV19 and TRBJ1-5, with TRBD1 identical over 7 bases. The CDR3 loop spans 14 amino acids. With 7 bases clipped from V and 6 bases from J, the junction kept 9 bases outside the gene matches. The germline gives CDR1 LNHDA, CDR2 SQIVND (reference sequence). The CDR3 loop is CASTATGAGQPQHF. DNA for the CDR3: TGTGCCAGTACCGCTACAGGGGCGGGTCAGCCCCAGCATTTT.

The genes are TRBV19 and TRBJ1-5, with 10 bases identical to TRBD1. Germline V gene lookup returns CDR1 LNHDA and CDR2 SQIVND (reference sequence). The CDR3 totals 13 residues. V was clipped by 5 bases and J by 8 bases; unmatched bases: 3. As DNA, the CDR3 is TGTGCCAGTAGTGGGACAGGGGTAGAGCCCCAGCATTTT. The encoded protein is CASSGTGVEPQHF.

This clone turned up a few times. This chain connects TRBV5-4 to TRBJ1-1; 7 bases fit TRBD1. CDR3 length equals 15 residues. From germline, CDR1 is SGHNT and CDR2 YYREEE (reference sequence). Trimming removed 0 bases from V and 5 bases from J; junction bases left unmatched: 7. Here the CDR3 DNA reads TGTGCCAGCAGCTTGGAGGGCAGGGGGAGGACTGAAGCTTTCTTT. This translates into CASSLEGRGRTEAFF.

This clone has a handful of counts. This sequence joins TRBV19 and TRBJ1-1; a weak D match, TRBD1 (6 bases). The V and J ends lost 1 base and 3 bases respectively, with 12 bases between them. Germline CDR1 reads LNHDA; CDR2 reads SQIVND (reference sequence). The CDR3 consists of 15 residues. The CDR3 protein is CASSIVDRRYTEAFF. The CDR3 DNA sequence: TGTGCCAGTAGTATAGTAGACAGGAGATACACTGAAGCTTTCTTT.

The rearrangement joins TRBV7-9 to TRBJ2-1; D may be TRBD2 (7 bases). Germline V lookup: CDR1 SEHNR, CDR2 FQNEAQ (reference sequence). The CDR3 covers 16 residues. V was trimmed by 7 bases and J by 1 base, leaving 17 bases between them. The CDR3, as DNA: TGTGCCAGCACCCCGGGGGGCGACGGATCCTACAATGAGCAGTTCTTC. The encoded protein is CASTPGGDGSYNEQFF.

The V and J genes are TRBV24-1 and TRBJ2-2, with D unresolved. The germline V gene has CDR1 KGHDR and CDR2 SFDVKD. This CDR3 comprises 16 residues. Between the trimmed V and J ends, which lost 3 bases and 0 bases, there was a span of 10 bases. Written as DNA, the CDR3 is TGTGCCACCAGTGATAGTCGGCAGGCGAACACCGGGGAGCTGTTTTTT. This gives the protein CATSDSRQANTGELFF.

This clone was counted between two and nine times. The chain recombines TRBV6-4 with TRBJ1-5, with 8 bases aligning to TRBD1. The V segment lost 4 bases and the J segment 15 bases; nucleotides outside the gene matches: 14. The CDR3 consists of 14 residues. Per the germline V gene, CDR1 is MRHNA and CDR2 is SNTAGT. Written as DNA, the CDR3 is TGTGCCAGCAGTGCCTCTCCTTCCGGGACAGGCCTGCATTTT. It encodes CASSASPSGTGLHF.

The rearrangement joins TRBV7-2 to TRBJ2-3, with 12 nucleotides matching TRBD2. The CDR3 runs 16 residues. The V gene end was trimmed by 3 bases and the J gene end by 6 bases; junction bases not matched to a gene: 7. The V gene's germline CDR1 is SGHTA and CDR2 FQGNSA. In nucleotides, the CDR3 is TGTGCCAGCAGCTTCGGGACTAGCGGGCCACAGGATACGCAGTATTTT. Its translation is CASSFGTSGPQDTQYF.

This clone was found a few times. This chain joins TRBV28 and TRBJ1-5; D perhaps matches TRBD1 (5 bases). The germline V and J ends were trimmed by 0 bases and 4 bases, with 13 bases remaining between them. The CDR3 extends over 16 amino acids. Germline loops: CDR1 MDHEN, CDR2 SYDVKM. In nucleotides, the CDR3 is TGTGCCAGCAGTTTATGGTGGTCGGGGACTAATCAGCCCCAGCATTTT. Its protein product is CASSLWWSGTNQPQHF.

The chain couples TRBV4-3 to TRBJ2-1; 15 nucleotides align to TRBD2. This CDR3 contains 16 residues. CDR1 LGHNA and CDR2 YSLEER come from the germline V gene. V was pared by 4 bases and J by 8 bases, with 6 bases of the junction left unmatched. The CDR3 protein is CASSRGRTSGGDEQFF. The CDR3 nucleotides are TGCGCCAGCAGCCGCGGACGGACTAGCGGGGGGGATGAGCAGTTCTTC.

This clone was seen once. The chain recombines TRBV4-2 with TRBJ1-1, with D perhaps matching TRBD1 (5 bases). The germline CDR1 and CDR2 sequences are LGHNA and YNFKEQ. Trimming left V 1 base short and J 3 bases short, with 12 bases between. The CDR3 contains 15 residues. The CDR3 loop reads CASSQGAGSYTEAFF. DNA for the CDR3: TGTGCCAGCAGCCAAGGGGCAGGGTCGTACACTGAAGCTTTCTTT.